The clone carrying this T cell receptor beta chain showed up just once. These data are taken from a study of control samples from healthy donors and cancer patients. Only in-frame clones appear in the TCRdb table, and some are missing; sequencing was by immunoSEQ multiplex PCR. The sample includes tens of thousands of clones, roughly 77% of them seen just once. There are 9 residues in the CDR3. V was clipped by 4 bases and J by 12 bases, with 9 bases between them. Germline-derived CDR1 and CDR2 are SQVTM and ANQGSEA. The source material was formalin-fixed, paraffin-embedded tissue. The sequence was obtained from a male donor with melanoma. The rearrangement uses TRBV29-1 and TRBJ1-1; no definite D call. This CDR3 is CSVGRTTFF. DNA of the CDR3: TGCAGCGTTGGGCGTACAACTTTCTTT.